These 9 T cell receptor beta chains came from one sample sequenced in a study of shared clonotypes between healthy human individuals. Sequencing used immunoSEQ multiplex PCR; TCRdb keeps in-frame clones, though not all of them. The data hold approximately 2,300,000 clones, with around 92% observed a single time. Sequenced sample: naive CD4+ T cells from PBMCs. Subset in this sample: CD45RA+ positively selected. All receptors derive from a man younger than 35 in good health. Some clones in this sample may be carry-over from other donors' samples.

The genes are TRBV14 and TRBJ1-5; unclear D gene. CDR1 and CDR2 (germline): SGHDN, FVKESK. V was cut by 1 base and J by 6 bases, with 10 bases left in between. This CDR3 contains 14 residues. The CDR3, as DNA: TGTGCCAGCAGCCAAGGAGGGTCGAGTCAGCCCCAGCATTTT. Its translation: CASSQGGSSQPQHF. The variable domain in full, completed from reference TRBV14 and TRBJ1-5, reads EAGVTQFPSHSVIEKGQTVTLRCDPISGHDNLYWYRRVMGKEIKFLLHFVKESKQDESGMPNNRFLAERTGGTYSTLKVQPAELEDSGVYFCASSQGGSSQPQHFGDGTRLSIL.

This chain joins TRBV28 and TRBJ2-5; D might be TRBD2 (5 bases). The CDR3 has 14 amino acids. V was cut by 3 bases and J by 1 base, with 9 bases left in between. The germline V gene encodes CDR1 MDHEN and CDR2 SYDVKM. The DNA for the CDR3 is TGTGCCAGCAGTTTCAGAGGGCTCCAAGAGACCCAGTACTTC. Amino acids: CASSFRGLQETQYF.

This chain uses TRBV28 with TRBJ1-5; TRBD1 is a possible D gene (5 bases). The CDR3 runs to 16 residues. V was pared by 5 bases and J by 1 base, with 15 bases between. Per the germline V gene, CDR1 is MDHEN and CDR2 is SYDVKM. CDR3 amino acids: CASSPLGEGSNQPQHF. CDR3 nucleotide sequence: TGTGCCAGCAGTCCGCTGGGGGAAGGCAGCAATCAGCCCCAGCATTTT. Full variable domain (missing parts from reference TRBV28 and TRBJ1-5): DVKVTQSSRYLVKRTGEKVFLECVQDMDHENMFWYRQDPGLGLRLIYFSYDVKMKEKGDIPEGYSVSREKKERFSLILESASTNQTSMYLCASSPLGEGSNQPQHFGDGTRLSIL.

The rearrangement joins TRBV14 to TRBJ2-3; D is possibly TRBD1 (6 bases). Germline loops: CDR1 SGHDN, CDR2 FVKESK. The CDR3 is made up of 17 amino acids. The V and J ends lost 3 bases and 3 bases respectively, with 19 bases between them. The CDR3 DNA is TGTGCCAGCAGCCATAGGACGCTCGATAGGGGGACAGATACGCAGTATTTT. Amino acids: CASSHRTLDRGTDTQYF.

The chain joins TRBV7-9 to TRBJ2-7; tentative D call: TRBD1 (6 bases). Between the trimmed V and J ends, which lost 4 bases and 3 bases, there was a span of 13 bases. The germline gives CDR1 SEHNR, CDR2 FQNEAQ (reference sequence). The CDR3 totals 14 residues. The CDR3 DNA sequence: TGTGCCAGCAGCTCCCCCTCCAGGGGCTACGAGCAGTACTTC. Translation gives CASSSPSRGYEQYF.

V gene TRBV20-1 combines with J gene TRBJ1-5; weak D call: TRBD1 (6 bases). The CDR3 spans 11 residues. The V gene's germline CDR1 is DFQATT and CDR2 SNEGSKA (reference sequence). The germline V and J ends were trimmed by 3 bases and 13 bases, with 13 bases remaining between them. CDR3 residues: CSARGGGKQHF. The CDR3 bases are TGCAGTGCTAGGGGGGGCGGAAAACAGCATTTT.

The chain couples TRBV28 to TRBJ1-2, with a possible D match to TRBD1 (6 bases). The germline gives CDR1 MDHEN, CDR2 SYDVKM. The CDR3 is made up of 14 amino acids. Trimming removed 6 bases at V and 4 bases at J, with 15 bases between. The CDR3 DNA is TGTGCCAGCAGAGGAACCGGGACAATCTATGGCTACACCTTC. Amino acid sequence: CASRGTGTIYGYTF.

The chain has TRBV19 and TRBJ2-7; 8 bases agree with TRBD2. From germline, CDR1 is LNHDA and CDR2 SQIVND (reference sequence). Losses at the gene ends were 7 bases for V and 0 bases for J; bases not matched to a gene: 5. The CDR3 runs 14 residues. The CDR3 nucleotides are TGTGCCAGTAAAGTCAGCGGGAGCTCCTACGAGCAGTACTTC. Protein sequence: CASKVSGSSYEQYF.

The chain is built from TRBV7-2 and TRBJ1-2; 8 nucleotides match TRBD1. CDR3 size: 16 residues. V shed 1 base and J 2 bases; nucleotides not matched to a gene: 6. Germline V CDR1 and CDR2: SGHTA, FQGNSA. The CDR3 sequence: CASSLGGQGANYGYTF. In nucleotides, the CDR3 is TGTGCCAGCAGCTTAGGCGGACAGGGTGCCAACTATGGCTACACCTTC.